These 11 T cell receptor beta chains originate from one sample sequenced in a study of blood T cell repertoires in COVID-19. Data came from immunoSEQ multiplex PCR; TCRdb stores just in-frame clones and leaves some out. The sample includes approximately 250,000 clones, roughly 85% of them seen just once. The sample comprised PBMCs or T cells enriched from blood (not recorded which). These receptors came from a woman aged 50 to 60 with acute COVID-19.

J is TRBJ2-1 and V is TRBV11-3; TRBD2 matches 7 bases. This CDR3 has 16 residues. In germline, CDR1 is SGHNT, CDR2 YENEEA. J was trimmed by 2 bases and V by 4 bases; bases with no gene match: 8. CDR3 sequence (DNA): TGTGCCAGCAGCTCTAGTCGGGGGACTACCTACAATGAGCAGTTCTTC. This sequence encodes CASSSSRGTTYNEQFF. The whole variable domain, filled in from reference TRBV11-3 and TRBJ2-1, reads EAGVVQSPRYKIIEKKQPVAFWCNPISGHNTLYWYLQNLGQGPELLIRYENEEAVDDSQLPKDRFSAERLKGVDSTLKIQPAELGDSAVYLCASSSSRGTTYNEQFFGPGTRLTVL.

The rearrangement uses TRBV25-1 and TRBJ1-2, with TRBD1 identical over 7 bases. The V and J ends lost 4 bases and 4 bases, in that order; junction bases with no gene match: 6. This CDR3 region has 14 residues. CDR1 is MGHDK and CDR2 is SYGVNS in the germline V gene. The CDR3 DNA reads as TGTGCCAGCAGTGGTACAGGGGCGGTCTATGGCTACACCTTC. Translating gives CASSGTGAVYGYTF.

V usage is TRBV6-5 and J usage is TRBJ1-4; TRBD1 matches 9 bases. The V segment lost 6 bases and the J segment 5 bases; nucleotides outside the gene matches: 7. The germline V gene has CDR1 MNHEY and CDR2 SVGAGI. CDR3 size: 15 residues. CDR3 sequence (DNA): TGTGCCAGCAGCCAACTCGGGACAGGGAATGAAAAACTGTTTTTT. Translated: CASSQLGTGNEKLFF.

This clone turned up a few times. J is TRBJ2-7 and V is TRBV11-2, with 14 bases aligning to TRBD2. This CDR3 region has 16 residues. V lost 0 bases, J lost 4 bases, and 2 bases stayed unmatched. Germline V gene data show CDR1 as SGHAT and CDR2 as FQNNGV. The CDR3 coding sequence is TGTGCCAGCAGCTTAGATAGGACTAGCGGGGGGTACGAGCAGTACTTC. Amino acid sequence: CASSLDRTSGGYEQYF.

The chain is built from TRBV19 and TRBJ2-5; 12 bases match TRBD2. CDR1 and CDR2 from the germline V gene are LNHDA and SQIVND (reference sequence). The V segment lost 6 bases and the J segment 4 bases; nucleotides outside the gene matches: 3. This CDR3 spans 14 amino acids. The CDR3 region has the DNA TGTGCCAGTAGACTAGCGGGGGGCGGAGAGACCCAGTACTTC. It yields the protein CASRLAGGGETQYF.

The chain uses TRBV11-2 and TRBJ1-1; 7 nucleotides line up with TRBD1. The CDR3 is 14 residues long. The germline gives CDR1 SGHAT, CDR2 FQNNGV. V lost 8 bases and J lost 6; bases outside the gene matches: 12. The DNA for the CDR3 is TGTGCCAGCTCCCGACCGCAGGGGGTCGCTGAAGCTTTCTTT. It is translated as CASSRPQGVAEAFF.

The J gene is TRBJ1-1, the V gene TRBV19; D gene unclear. The V and J ends lost 6 bases and 1 base respectively, with 12 bases between them. CDR1 and CDR2 from the germline V gene are LNHDA and SQIVND (reference sequence). The CDR3 is made up of 14 amino acids. The CDR3 DNA follows: TGTGCCAGTAGCCGCAGTGCAGGGAACACTGAAGCTTTCTTT. It specifies CASSRSAGNTEAFF.

Concerning this clone itself: Other nucleotide sequences in the sample specify the same CDR3. CDR3 bases: TGTGCCAGCAGCCTGACGGGGAACACTGAAGCTTTCTTT. It specifies CASSLTGNTEAFF. The V gene is TRBV6-5, the J gene TRBJ1-1; D is undetermined. Germline assignment: CDR1 MNHEY and CDR2 SVGAGI. The CDR3 consists of 13 residues. Trimming removed 6 bases at V and 1 base at J, with 9 bases between.

This clone has a single count. CDR3 amino acids: CAISGFSGGADTQYF. The DNA of the CDR3 is TGTGCCATCAGTGGGTTTAGCGGGGGCGCAGATACGCAGTATTTT. The chain employs TRBV10-3 and TRBJ2-3; 9 bases align to TRBD2. The trim removed 4 bases at V and 4 bases at J, leaving 6 bases unmatched. The CDR3 consists of 15 residues. The germline V gene has CDR1 ENHRY and CDR2 SYGVKD.

The CDR3 spells CASSRGGRDTDTQYF. CDR3 in DNA: TGTGCCAGCAGCCGCGGTGGGCGGGACACAGATACGCAGTATTTT. The V gene is TRBV3-1 (or the pseudogene TRBV3-2), the J gene TRBJ2-3; TRBD2 is a possible D gene (6 bases). Trimming removed 4 bases at V and 2 bases at J, with 13 bases between. The CDR3 is 15 residues long. The V gene's germline CDR1 is LGHDT and CDR2 YNNKEL (reference sequence).

The chain is built from TRBV30 and TRBJ1-2; D gene unclear. Trimming removed 1 base from V and 4 bases from J, with 10 bases in between. The germline gives CDR1 GTSNPN, CDR2 SVGIG (reference sequence). The CDR3 covers 13 residues. This CDR3 is CAWSAGEGYGYTF. CDR3 sequence (DNA): TGTGCCTGGAGTGCTGGGGAGGGCTATGGCTACACCTTC.